The 31 T cell receptor beta chains listed next were all sequenced from one sample in a study of blood T cell repertoires in COVID-19. TCRdb keeps only in-frame clones here, not all; method: immunoSEQ multiplex PCR. The sample lists approximately 130,000 clones, 85% occurring once. The sequenced sample consisted of peripheral blood. All receptors come from a human donor in a cohort sampled during active COVID-19.

This chain connects TRBV21-1 to TRBJ1-2; the table gives TRBD1 as D, unverified against the DNA. TRBV21-1 is given as a pseudogene. The CDR3 sequence is 16 residues long. CDR3 region: CASSKKDPGHNYGYTF. The CDR3 DNA reads TGTGCCAGCAGCAAAAAGGATCCCGGACACAACTATGGCTACACCTTC.

The chain couples TRBV20-1 to TRBJ2-5; the D is unclear. Germline V lookup: CDR1 DFQATT, CDR2 SNEGSKA (reference sequence). The V and J ends lost 3 bases and 5 bases respectively, with 7 bases between them. There are 11 residues in the CDR3. The CDR3, as DNA: TGCAGTGCTAGTATTCCGGAGACCCAGTACTTC. Translation gives CSASIPETQYF.

This chain joins TRBV6-2 or TRBV6-3 and TRBJ1-2, with unresolved D. The V gene lost 2 bases and the J gene lost 6 bases, with 10 bases spanning the gap. The CDR3 contains 13 residues. CDR1 MNHEY and CDR2 SVGEGT come from the germline V gene. Written as DNA, the CDR3 is TGTGCCAGCAGTTACATGGGAGGGAATGGCTACACCTTC. Its protein is CASSYMGGNGYTF.

This clone has a single count. This chain connects TRBV30 to TRBJ2-3; 10 nucleotides line up with TRBD1. Per the germline V gene, CDR1 is GTSNPN and CDR2 is SVGIG (reference sequence). The CDR3 sequence is 13 residues long. Trimming cost V 3 bases and J 6 bases; bases outside gene matches: 3. The CDR3 nucleotides are TGTGCCTGGAGGACAGGGGGCAGGGATACGCAGTATTTT. Protein sequence: CAWRTGGRDTQYF.

The chain links TRBV6-5 to TRBJ1-6, with a possible D match to TRBD1 (5 bases). V lost 6 bases to trimming and J lost 10 bases, with 19 bases between them. The germline V gene encodes CDR1 MNHEY and CDR2 SVGAGI. The CDR3 has 15 residues. The CDR3 loop is CASSLGSGYRSPLHF. The DNA for the CDR3 is TGTGCCAGCAGCCTGGGGTCAGGGTATCGATCACCCCTCCACTTT.

This clone was counted at least ten times. The chain carries TRBV7-2 and TRBJ1-3; D ambiguous. Germline V gene lookup returns CDR1 SGHTA and CDR2 FQGNSA. The V gene lost 5 bases and the J gene lost 4 bases, with 12 bases spanning the gap. CDR3 length equals 14 residues. CDR3 in DNA: TGTGCCAGCAGCCCCATGAGAGAGGGAAACACCATATATTTT. It specifies CASSPMREGNTIYF.

This chain links TRBV19 with TRBJ1-5; D possibly corresponds to TRBD1 (5 bases). The germline V gene has CDR1 LNHDA and CDR2 SQIVND (reference sequence). The CDR3 runs to 16 residues. With 4 bases removed from V and 0 bases from J, the gap between germline ends came to 13 bases. The CDR3 DNA sequence: TGTGCCAGTAGTACCGGGGAGGGGCGTAGCAATCAGCCCCAGCATTTT. Translating gives CASSTGEGRSNQPQHF.

J is TRBJ2-5 and V is TRBV20-1; TRBD1 is a possible D gene (6 bases). This CDR3 spans 15 amino acids. Germline-derived CDR1 and CDR2 are DFQATT and SNEGSKA (reference sequence). Trimming took 3 bases from V and 5 from J, leaving 19 bases between them. The chain's CDR3 is CSASTLQGLLETQYF. CDR3 bases: TGCAGTGCTAGTACCCTACAGGGCCTGCTGGAGACCCAGTACTTC.

The chain has TRBV7-9 and TRBJ2-5; 8 bases are a match to TRBD2. The CDR3 length is 16 residues. Germline V gene lookup returns CDR1 SEHNR and CDR2 FQNEAQ (reference sequence). The junction had 8 bases not matched to a gene; V was cut back by 5 bases and J by 0 bases. The CDR3 DNA is TGTGCCAGCAGCACCACCTCTAGCGGGTACCAAGAGACCCAGTACTTC. Translation gives CASSTTSSGYQETQYF.

The chain links TRBV25-1 to TRBJ1-6, with D perhaps TRBD1 (5 bases). The CDR3 spans 16 residues. The V end lost 5 bases, the J end lost 8 bases, and 19 bases lay between the germline ends. Germline V CDR1 and CDR2: MGHDK, SYGVNS. The chain's CDR3 is CASSLQVGGVDSPLHF. The CDR3 DNA reads as TGTGCCAGCAGTCTACAGGTGGGTGGAGTTGATTCACCCCTCCACTTT.

This clone was picked up many times. The genes are TRBV5-4 and TRBJ2-5, with a possible D match to TRBD2 (6 bases). The CDR3 sequence is 12 residues long. Trimming stripped 5 bases from V and 5 bases from J, with 10 bases between. In germline, CDR1 is SGHNT, CDR2 YYREEE (reference sequence). CDR3 sequence: CASRYGRETQYF. The CDR3 coding sequence is TGTGCCAGCAGATATGGGAGGGAGACCCAGTACTTC.

This clone is a singleton in its sample. This rearrangement joins TRBV9 to TRBJ2-3, with unresolved D. V lost 6 bases and J lost 2, with 10 bases in between. The CDR3 runs to 13 residues. CDR1 is SGDLS, CDR2 YYNGEE, per germline. The CDR3 loop is CASTTLDTDTQYF. For the CDR3, the DNA is TGTGCCAGCACGACCCTAGACACAGATACGCAGTATTTT.

The genes are TRBV7-2 and TRBJ1-5; weak D call: TRBD1 (5 bases). V was trimmed by 4 bases and J by 9 bases, leaving 13 bases between them. This CDR3 region has 13 residues. Germline lookup yields CDR1 SGHTA and CDR2 FQGNSA. The CDR3, as DNA: TGTGCCAGCAGCTCGGACATCGGTGGGCCCCAGCATTTT. It codes for CASSSDIGGPQHF. The whole variable domain, filled in from reference TRBV7-2 and TRBJ1-5, reads GAGVSQSPSNKVTEKGKDVELRCDPISGHTALYWYRQSLGQGLEFLIYFQGNSAPDKSGLPSDRFSAERTGGSVSTLTIQRTQQEDSAVYLCASSSDIGGPQHFGDGTRLSIL.

This sequence joins TRBV6-2 or TRBV6-3 and TRBJ2-7; 8 nucleotides line up with TRBD1. Unmatched junction bases numbered 11, after V lost 5 bases and J lost 2 bases. This CDR3 has 16 amino acids. CDR1 and CDR2 from the germline V gene are MNHEY and SVGEGT. CDR3 amino acids: CASSRPDRDVPYEQYV. CDR3 sequence (DNA): TGTGCCAGCAGTCGCCCGGACAGGGACGTGCCCTACGAGCAGTACGTC.

The genes are TRBV5-4 and TRBJ2-5, with 11 nucleotides matching TRBD1. The CDR3 is 14 amino acids. Losses at the gene ends were 4 bases for V and 4 bases for J; bases not matched to a gene: 3. The germline CDR1 and CDR2 sequences are SGHNT and YYREEE (reference sequence). Here the CDR3 reads CASSMDRGRETQYF. The CDR3 DNA reads as TGTGCCAGCAGCATGGACAGGGGGCGAGAGACCCAGTACTTC.

This chain uses TRBV30 with TRBJ1-1; TRBD1 matches 8 bases. Germline loops: CDR1 GTSNPN, CDR2 SVGIG (reference sequence). The trim removed 2 bases at V and 4 bases at J, leaving 3 bases unmatched. The CDR3 has 13 residues. The CDR3 sequence: CAWSQQGGTEAFF. CDR3 DNA: TGTGCCTGGAGTCAACAGGGGGGCACTGAAGCTTTCTTT.

This clone was detected a few times. The V and J genes are TRBV7-3 and TRBJ1-1; D remains unclear. With 5 bases removed from V and 2 bases from J, the gap between germline ends came to 15 bases. Germline CDR1 reads SGHTA; CDR2 reads FQGTGA. The CDR3 contains 15 residues. CDR3: CASSNLDKTNTEAFF. DNA for the CDR3: TGTGCCAGCAGCAACTTAGACAAGACAAACACTGAAGCTTTCTTT.

The chain couples TRBV7-8 to TRBJ2-6; 10 bases are shared with TRBD1. The CDR3 runs to 18 residues. Germline values: CDR1 SGHVS, CDR2 FQNEAQ. Losses at the gene ends were 3 bases for V and 5 bases for J; bases not matched to a gene: 10. The CDR3 sequence is CASSLGDRGSFWANVLTF. DNA for the CDR3: TGTGCCAGCAGCTTGGGGGACAGGGGTAGTTTCTGGGCCAACGTCCTGACTTTC.

The rearrangement uses TRBV5-1 and TRBJ1-2, with 7 positions matching TRBD1. Germline V gene data show CDR1 as SGHRS and CDR2 as YFSETQ. V was clipped by 4 bases and J by 3 bases; unmatched bases: 6. This CDR3 comprises 14 residues. CDR3 amino acids: CASSTLGTDYGYTF. CDR3 coding DNA: TGCGCCAGCAGCACCCTAGGGACAGACTATGGCTACACCTTC.

This chain links TRBV9 with TRBJ2-1, with TRBD2 matching over 14 bases. Germline trimming cut 4 bases from V and 10 bases from J; bases unmatched to any gene: 10. The CDR3 is 16 amino acids. In germline, CDR1 is SGDLS, CDR2 YYNGEE. CDR3 sequence (DNA): TGTGCCAGCAGCTCGTCAGGGACTAGCGGGAGTTACGAGCAGTTCTTC. It translates to CASSSSGTSGSYEQFF.

The rearrangement joins TRBV29-1 to TRBJ1-5; maybe TRBD1 (5 bases). V was cut by 7 bases and J by 4 bases, with 14 bases left in between. The CDR3 covers 13 residues. Germline assignment: CDR1 SQVTM and CDR2 ANQGSEA. The CDR3 region is CSAGVGGNQPQHF. DNA of the CDR3: TGCAGCGCTGGGGTGGGGGGTAATCAGCCCCAGCATTTT.

On this clone: The DNA is omitted, as the CDR3 cannot be located on it reliably, and the CDR3 follows TCRdb's listing. Additional DNA sequences in this sample encode the identical CDR3. The rearrangement joins TRBV6-5 to TRBJ2-7; TRBD2 is the table's D call and was not checked against the DNA. Germline CDR1 is MNHEY and CDR2 is SVGAGI. The CDR3 has 15 amino acids, counting both end residues. CDR3 residues: CASSPVASGALEQYV.

This clone was counted once. This chain links TRBV4-1 with TRBJ2-5; D perhaps matches TRBD1 (6 bases). The CDR3 extends over 15 amino acids. From germline, CDR1 is MGHRA and CDR2 YSYEKL. Deletions cut 6 bases from V and 2 bases from J, with 16 bases between. The CDR3 protein is CASSSIVQGQETQYF. As DNA, the CDR3 is TGCGCCAGCAGTTCCATCGTCCAGGGGCAAGAGACCCAGTACTTC.

This chain joins TRBV14 and TRBJ1-4; D call uncertain. The CDR3 has 15 amino acids. Germline CDR1 is SGHDN and CDR2 is FVKESK. V gave up 1 base and J gave up 4 bases, with 10 bases separating them. The CDR3 nucleotides are TGTGCCAGCAGCCAAGGGATCCAGGTTAATGAAAAACTGTTTTTT. Protein sequence: CASSQGIQVNEKLFF.

This sequence joins TRBV15 and TRBJ2-1; 7 bases fit TRBD2. CDR1 and CDR2 (germline): LNHNV, YYDKDF (reference sequence). V lost 2 bases to trimming and J lost 4 bases; unmatched junction nucleotides: 11. CDR3 length equals 17 residues. CDR3 bases: TGTGCCACCAGCAGAAATCAGCGGGACCGGCTGTACAATGAGCAGTTCTTC. This translates into CATSRNQRDRLYNEQFF.

This chain joins TRBV10-3 and TRBJ2-7; TRBD1 matches 7 bases. The germline CDR1 and CDR2 sequences are ENHRY and SYGVKD. The CDR3 sequence is 14 residues long. The V gene end was trimmed by 7 bases and the J gene end by 3 bases; junction bases not matched to a gene: 9. The CDR3 region is CAITRDREYYEQYF. CDR3 in DNA: TGTGCCATCACCCGAGACAGGGAATACTACGAGCAGTACTTC.

V and J are TRBV12-3 or TRBV12-4 and TRBJ1-3, with unresolved D. The CDR3 consists of 12 residues. The V end lost 6 bases, the J end lost 7 bases, and 10 bases lay between the germline ends. In nucleotides, the CDR3 is TGTGCCAGCAGCATCGACATCAACACCATATATTTT. Translating it yields CASSIDINTIYF.

The chain employs TRBV10-2 and TRBJ1-1; weak D call: TRBD1 (5 bases). V lost 2 bases, J lost 3 bases, and 7 bases lay in between. Germline V lookup: CDR1 WSHSY, CDR2 SAAADI. CDR3 length: 13 residues. In DNA, the CDR3 is TGCGCCAGCAGTGAGCAGGGATACACTGAAGCTTTCTTT. Amino acid sequence: CASSEQGYTEAFF.

The chain recombines TRBV7-3 with TRBJ1-1; D unresolved. V lost 2 bases and J 7 bases, leaving 11 bases between the germline ends. CDR3 size: 13 residues. Germline V gene data show CDR1 as SGHTA and CDR2 as FQGTGA. CDR3 protein: CASSLADGVEAFF. CDR3 sequence (DNA): TGTGCCAGCAGCTTAGCCGACGGAGTTGAAGCTTTCTTT. Full variable domain (remainder filled in from reference TRBV7-3 and TRBJ1-1): GAGVSQTPSNKVTEKGKYVELRCDPISGHTALYWYRQSLGQGPEFLIYFQGTGAADDSGLPNDRFFAVRPEGSVSTLKIQRTERGDSAVYLCASSLADGVEAFFGQGTRLTVV.

This clone was picked up a small number of times. The chain employs TRBV29-1 and TRBJ2-1; 9 bases map to TRBD2. Germline lookup yields CDR1 SQVTM and CDR2 ANQGSEA. The CDR3 totals 18 residues. With 2 bases clipped from V and 2 bases from J, the junction kept 13 bases outside the gene matches. In DNA, the CDR3 is TGCAGCGTTGAAAGCCCGTGGGGCGGGAGGGGGCCCTACAATGAGCAGTTCTTC. Its translation: CSVESPWGGRGPYNEQFF.

The rearrangement uses TRBV9 and TRBJ2-5; D may be TRBD1 (6 bases). Germline V gene sequence: CDR1 SGDLS, CDR2 YYNGEE. CDR3 size: 16 residues. V shed 4 bases and J shed 1 base, with 17 bases lying between them. In nucleotides, the CDR3 is TGTGCCAGCAGCAAAACGGGACACTACGCCCAAGAGACCCAGTACTTC. It is translated as CASSKTGHYAQETQYF.